The 19 T cell receptor beta chains below were found in one sample sequenced in a study of blood T cell repertoires in COVID-19. The protocol was immunoSEQ multiplex PCR, while the TCRdb copy is restricted to in-frame clones and leaves out a portion. The sample carries 200,000 or so clones, 86% recorded once. Sequences were obtained from PBMCs or T cells enriched from blood (not recorded which). These receptors all come from a woman aged 40 to 49 with acute COVID-19.

The rearrangement joins TRBV27 to TRBJ2-1; weak D call: TRBD2 (5 bases). V lost 0 bases, J lost 5 bases, and 14 bases lay in between. Looked up from germline, CDR1 is MNHEY and CDR2 is SMNVEV (reference sequence). The CDR3 extends over 16 amino acids. The CDR3 sequence: CASSLSPGLRDNEQFF. CDR3 coding DNA: TGTGCCAGCAGTTTATCGCCCGGACTGCGCGACAATGAGCAGTTCTTC.

The chain recombines TRBV5-1 with TRBJ2-1; D remains ambiguous. The V and J ends lost 2 bases and 5 bases respectively, with 11 bases between them. The CDR3 contains 14 residues. Germline CDR1 reads SGHRS; CDR2 reads YFSETQ. CDR3 sequence: CASSFWWANNEQFF. The CDR3 DNA follows: TGCGCCAGCAGCTTTTGGTGGGCGAACAATGAGCAGTTCTTC.

The V gene is TRBV12-3 or TRBV12-4, the J gene TRBJ2-1; tentative D call: TRBD1 (6 bases). CDR3 length: 13 residues. V lost 6 bases and J lost 9, with 15 bases in between. The CDR3 region is CASSPTGIGEQFF. CDR3 sequence (DNA): TGTGCCAGCAGCCCTACAGGGATCGGTGAGCAGTTCTTC.

This clone has more than one count but fewer than ten. The rearrangement joins TRBV7-8 to TRBJ2-1; either TRBD1 or TRBD2 may supply D (9 bases each). Germline-derived CDR1 and CDR2 are SGHVS and FQNEAQ. With 5 bases removed from V and 10 bases from J, the gap between germline ends came to 30 bases. The CDR3 is made up of 18 amino acids. Written as DNA, the CDR3 is TGTGCCAGCAGCCCCGGGACAGGGATAGCGGGGGCCGTAGGAGAGCAGTTCTTC. Encoded protein: CASSPGTGIAGAVGEQFF.

V usage is TRBV5-4 and J usage is TRBJ2-7, with D perhaps TRBD2 (5 bases). V shed 4 bases and J shed 1 base, with 15 bases lying between them. This CDR3 contains 15 residues. Germline V gene sequence: CDR1 SGHNT, CDR2 YYREEE (reference sequence). The CDR3 bases are TGTGCCAGCAGCCCCAGCCGGGATAGATCCTACGAGCAGTACTTC. Its translation is CASSPSRDRSYEQYF.

The CDR3 sequence: CASSPLGASPLHF. CDR3 in DNA: TGTGCCAGTAGCCCCCTGGGGGCTTCACCCCTCCACTTT. The rearrangement links TRBV19 to TRBJ1-6; weak D call: TRBD1 (6 bases). Per germline, CDR1 LNHDA and CDR2 SQIVND (reference sequence). The CDR3 loop spans 13 amino acids. Trimming took off 6 bases at V and 9 bases at J, with 12 bases between the two ends.

The V and J genes are TRBV7-3 and TRBJ2-1, with 8 bases that match TRBD1. The germline V gene has CDR1 SGHTA and CDR2 FQGTGA. The CDR3 has 17 residues. The V and J ends lost 0 bases and 4 bases, in that order; junction bases with no gene match: 8. CDR3 residues: CASSLTHGTGLYNEQFF. The CDR3 DNA follows: TGTGCCAGCAGCTTAACGCACGGGACAGGACTGTACAATGAGCAGTTCTTC.

V gene TRBV19 combines with J gene TRBJ1-1; tentative D call: TRBD1 (5 bases). Trimming took off 8 bases at V and 4 bases at J, with 14 bases between the two ends. This CDR3 is 13 amino acids long. CDR1 and CDR2 (germline): LNHDA, SQIVND (reference sequence). CDR3 nucleotides: TGTGCCAGTGTTGGAGTCGGGGGCACTGAAGCTTTCTTT. As protein: CASVGVGGTEAFF. The full variable domain, its missing parts supplied by reference TRBV19 and TRBJ1-1, is DGGITQSPKYLFRKEGQNVTLSCEQNLNHDAMYWYRQDPGQGLRLIYYSQIVNDFQKGDIAEGYSVSREKKESFPLTVTSAQKNPTAFYLCASVGVGGTEAFFGQGTRLTVV.

V gene TRBV25-1 combines with J gene TRBJ2-3; no clear D. Germline lookup yields CDR1 MGHDK and CDR2 SYGVNS. This CDR3 spans 13 amino acids. V lost 1 base and J lost 4, with 6 bases in between. CDR3 nucleotide sequence: TGTGCCAGCAGTGAATTAGTGGCAGATACGCAGTATTTT. Residues: CASSELVADTQYF.

This rearrangement joins TRBV9 to TRBJ1-1, with D maybe TRBD1 (6 bases). V shed 0 bases and J shed 1 base, with 7 bases lying between them. CDR1 and CDR2 from the germline V gene are SGDLS and YYNGEE. The CDR3 has 14 residues. The CDR3 reads CASSVVQGNTEAFF. The DNA for the CDR3 is TGTGCCAGCAGCGTAGTACAGGGGAACACTGAAGCTTTCTTT.

The chain joins TRBV14 to TRBJ1-2; 7 bases line up with TRBD1. The junction had 12 bases not matched to a gene; V was cut back by 4 bases and J by 13 bases. The germline V gene has CDR1 SGHDN and CDR2 FVKESK. The CDR3 spans 13 residues. CDR3 sequence: CASSPGPGTEATF. The CDR3 bases are TGTGCCAGCAGCCCTGGGCCCGGGACAGAAGCCACCTTC.

The V gene is TRBV6-5, the J gene TRBJ2-7, with TRBD1 matching 7 bases. This CDR3 is built from 14 residues. With V trimmed by 6 bases and J by 0 bases, 5 bases remained unmatched. The V gene's germline CDR1 is MNHEY and CDR2 SVGAGI. The DNA for the CDR3 is TGTGCCAGCAGACCTCGGGACAGCTCCTACGAGCAGTACTTC. It encodes CASRPRDSSYEQYF.

On this clone: Different DNA sequences within this sample yield the same CDR3. The chain links TRBV6-5 to TRBJ1-1; possible D gene TRBD1, 5 bases. Trimming shortened V by 5 bases and J by 2 bases, and 12 bases separated the two germline ends. This CDR3 is 14 amino acids long. CDR1 is MNHEY, CDR2 SVGAGI, per germline. Here the CDR3 DNA reads TGTGCCAGCAGTAGCCCGGGGGGTAACACTGAAGCTTTCTTT. It codes for CASSSPGGNTEAFF.

CDR3 region: CASSIDKSSNTGELFF. CDR3 DNA: TGTGCCAGCTCGATCGACAAGTCCTCGAACACCGGGGAGCTGTTTTTT. This chain links TRBV18 with TRBJ2-2; D is ambiguous. V was trimmed by 6 bases and J by 0 bases, leaving 14 bases between them. Germline lookup yields CDR1 KGHSH and CDR2 LQKENI. The CDR3 totals 16 residues.

This chain connects TRBV7-8 to TRBJ2-7, with a weak D call TRBD2 (6 bases). V dropped 4 bases and J dropped 4 bases, with 17 bases sitting between them. This CDR3 region has 15 residues. Germline V gene lookup returns CDR1 SGHVS and CDR2 FQNEAQ. In DNA form, the CDR3 reads TGTGCCAGCAGCTCACTCCCGGGACTGCTATACGAGCAGTACTTC. It yields the protein CASSSLPGLLYEQYF.

The chain links TRBV15 to TRBJ1-1; weak D call: TRBD1 (6 bases). V was pared by 5 bases and J by 1 base, with 14 bases between. The CDR3 length is 15 residues. From germline, CDR1 is LNHNV and CDR2 YYDKDF (reference sequence). The CDR3 nucleotides are TGTGCCACCAGCTCACTCAGGGGTGCGAACACTGAAGCTTTCTTT. Translated: CATSSLRGANTEAFF.

This chain connects TRBV7-8 to TRBJ1-6; weak D call: TRBD1 (5 bases). The V gene's germline CDR1 is SGHVS and CDR2 FQNEAQ. The CDR3 extends over 18 amino acids. V lost 1 base to trimming and J lost 0 bases, with 13 bases between them. CDR3 sequence: CASSLDGEGSSYNSPLHF. The CDR3 region has the DNA TGTGCCAGCAGCTTAGATGGGGAGGGGAGCTCCTATAATTCACCCCTCCACTTT.

The gene calls are TRBV5-1 and TRBJ1-6; weak D call: TRBD1 (6 bases). Germline assignment: CDR1 SGHRS and CDR2 YFSETQ. CDR3 size: 15 residues. V lost 3 bases, J lost 7 bases, and 14 bases lay in between. This CDR3 reads CASSSGEGGNSPLHF. Written as DNA, the CDR3 is TGCGCCAGCAGCTCCGGAGAGGGGGGGAATTCACCCCTCCACTTT.

V is TRBV27 and J is TRBJ1-2; tentatively, D is TRBD1 (6 bases). V was clipped by 4 bases and J by 7 bases, with 13 bases between them. The CDR3 length is 13 residues. The germline gives CDR1 MNHEY, CDR2 SMNVEV (reference sequence). CDR3 loop: CASSSNRVFGYTF. The CDR3, as DNA: TGTGCCAGCAGTTCGAACAGGGTGTTTGGCTACACCTTC.